The T cell receptor beta chain under discussion was sequenced for a study of Graves' ophthalmopathy and Graves' hyperthyroidism. Amplified TCR beta CDR3 regions were obtained using RNA transcripts as template. The first round was an RT-PCR with HTBI primers, and the second round was a multiplex PCR. TCRdb re-analysed the multiplex PCR reads in MiXCR, keeping a single row per CDR3 protein. This table has under 250,000 distinct CDR3 sequences, around 30% appearing once. Trimming left V 9 bases short and J 5 bases short, with 10 bases between. CDR3 length equals 12 residues. The material sequenced was peripheral blood. This TCR came from a man between 45 and 60 years old with Graves' ophthalmopathy. This chain uses TRBV12-3 or TRBV12-4 with TRBJ2-2, with TRBD1 as a possible D gene (6 bases). CDR3 nucleotides: TGTGCCAGTTACAGGGATACCGGGGAGCTGTTTTTT. It yields the protein CASYRDTGELFF.